These 21 T cell receptor beta chains share one sample of origin, sequenced in a study of blood T cell repertoires in COVID-19. Some clones are missing from TCRdb's copy, which holds only in-frame ones; the method was immunoSEQ multiplex PCR. Of about 200,000 clones listed, more than 80% are singletons. Sequenced input: peripheral blood. The receptors originated from a man aged 45-65 years with acute or convalescent COVID-19.

The chain links TRBV3-1 (or the pseudogene TRBV3-2) to TRBJ1-6, with 9 bases aligning to TRBD1. With V trimmed by 0 bases and J by 7 bases, 4 bases remained unmatched. This CDR3 region has 16 residues. The germline CDR1 and CDR2 sequences are LGHDT and YNNKEL (reference sequence). The CDR3 DNA is TGTGCCAGCAGCCAAGATGGGACAGGGAACAATTCACCCCTCCACTTT. This codes for CASSQDGTGNNSPLHF.

The chain links TRBV30 to TRBJ1-1; D gene unclear. The CDR3 runs 11 residues. Trimming cost V 1 base and J 7 bases, with 7 bases left between them. Germline loops: CDR1 GTSNPN, CDR2 SVGIG (reference sequence). The CDR3 region has the DNA TGTGCCTGGAGTGGTCGAGATGAAGCTTTCTTT. It is translated as CAWSGRDEAFF.

V is TRBV28 and J is TRBJ1-2; D is possibly TRBD1 (6 bases). The ends were cut back, 1 base at V and 8 bases at J, with 14 bases in the middle. From germline, CDR1 is MDHEN and CDR2 SYDVKM. CDR3 size: 14 residues. The CDR3 protein is CASSLLGAGGGYTF. In nucleotides, the CDR3 is TGTGCCAGCAGTTTATTGGGGGCCGGCGGAGGCTACACCTTC.

The J gene is TRBJ2-5, the V gene TRBV7-2, with 9 bases aligning to TRBD1. The ends lost 5 bases at V and 5 bases at J; junction bases unmatched: 9. Germline V gene lookup returns CDR1 SGHTA and CDR2 FQGNSA. The CDR3 is 15 amino acids. CDR3 region: CASSQGQGGWETQYF. The CDR3 DNA reads TGTGCCAGCAGCCAGGGACAGGGTGGTTGGGAGACCCAGTACTTC.

The chain joins TRBV7-3 to TRBJ2-5; 7 nucleotides line up with TRBD1. Germline CDR1 and CDR2: SGHTA and FQGTGA. The CDR3 is 15 residues long. Trimming at V came to 4 bases and at J to 2 bases, leaving 7 bases not matched to a gene. CDR3 sequence: CASSSGTVFQETQYF. DNA for the CDR3: TGTGCCAGCAGCTCGGGGACAGTATTTCAAGAGACCCAGTACTTC.

The rearrangement joins TRBV5-1 to TRBJ2-2; TRBD1 is a possible D gene (5 bases). Germline CDR1 SGHRS, CDR2 YFSETQ. Trimming pared 2 bases from V and 4 bases from J, leaving 15 bases between. CDR3 length equals 16 residues. CDR3 bases: TGCGCCAGCAGCTTATGGCAGGGTGCCTTCACCGGGGAGCTGTTTTTT. Translating gives CASSLWQGAFTGELFF.

The genes are TRBV4-1 and TRBJ2-7, with 11 bases matching TRBD2. The CDR3 has 15 residues. The ends lost 0 bases at V and 7 bases at J; junction bases unmatched: 5. Germline-derived CDR1 and CDR2 are MGHRA and YSYEKL. CDR3 residues: CASSQDWRLAGEQYV. The DNA for the CDR3 is TGCGCCAGCAGCCAAGATTGGAGACTAGCGGGGGAGCAGTACGTC.

This clone has only one observation. The J gene is TRBJ2-7, the V gene TRBV7-3, with 8 bases lining up with TRBD2. CDR3 length: 14 amino acids. Per germline, CDR1 SGHTA and CDR2 FQGTGA. Trimming at V came to 2 bases and at J to 6 bases, leaving 6 bases not matched to a gene. In DNA, the CDR3 is TGTGCCAGCAGCTTATTAGCGGGATCTTCCGAGCAGTACTTC. Translating it yields CASSLLAGSSEQYF.

V usage is TRBV24-1 and J usage is TRBJ2-3; 11 nucleotides line up with TRBD2. Germline V gene data show CDR1 as KGHDR and CDR2 as SFDVKD. This CDR3 spans 14 amino acids. V dropped 7 bases and J dropped 1; count of bases not matched to a gene: 0. Here the CDR3 reads CATRGLAGTDTQYF. In DNA, the CDR3 is TGTGCCACCAGGGGACTAGCGGGCACAGATACGCAGTATTTT.

Written as DNA, the CDR3 is TGTGCCAGCAGTGCCCATTCTAATTCACCCCTCCACTTT. Its protein product is CASSAHSNSPLHF. The V gene is TRBV25-1, the J gene TRBJ1-6; D unresolved. V was trimmed by 4 bases and J by 6 bases, leaving 7 bases between them. This CDR3 region has 13 residues. Looked up from germline, CDR1 is MGHDK and CDR2 is SYGVNS.

The chain combines TRBV9 with TRBJ2-7; 9 bases fit TRBD2. Germline assignment: CDR1 SGDLS and CDR2 YYNGEE. This CDR3 is 16 amino acids long. With V trimmed by 0 bases and J by 0 bases, 4 bases remained unmatched. In DNA, the CDR3 is TGTGCCAGCAGCGTAGGGGCGGGACTAGCCTCCTACGAGCAGTACTTC. Amino acid sequence: CASSVGAGLASYEQYF.

The chain is built from TRBV6-2 or TRBV6-3 and TRBJ2-5; TRBD2 agrees at 8 bases. The length of the CDR3 is 16 residues. From germline, CDR1 is MNHEY and CDR2 SVGEGT. The V and J ends lost 2 bases and 2 bases, in that order; junction bases with no gene match: 7. For the CDR3, the DNA is TGTGCCAGCAGTTACCCAAATAGCGGGAATCAAGAGACCCAGTACTTC. This sequence encodes CASSYPNSGNQETQYF.

The chain uses TRBV20-1 and TRBJ2-1; no firm D call. V was clipped by 3 bases and J by 4 bases, with 13 bases between them. CDR3 length: 14 amino acids. The germline gives CDR1 DFQATT, CDR2 SNEGSKA (reference sequence). Here the CDR3 DNA reads TGCAGTGCTAGTGGCCGTACCGGGTACAATGAGCAGTTCTTC. It encodes CSASGRTGYNEQFF.

This clone was picked up a small number of times. This chain joins TRBV19 and TRBJ1-2; a possible D gene is TRBD1 (5 bases). CDR1 LNHDA and CDR2 SQIVND come from the germline V gene (reference sequence). The CDR3 length is 17 residues. Trimming took 1 base from V and 0 from J, leaving 15 bases between them. CDR3 bases: TGTGCCAGTAGTATAGGGGGCGGTCTCCCCCCTAACTATGGCTACACCTTC. This sequence encodes CASSIGGGLPPNYGYTF.

The V gene is TRBV5-6, the J gene TRBJ1-3; D gene ambiguous. Deletions cut 2 bases from V and 4 bases from J, with 10 bases between. The CDR3 is 14 amino acids. Germline V gene sequence: CDR1 SGHDT, CDR2 YYEEEE. The CDR3 bases are TGTGCCAGCAGCTTTCAATCCCCCGGAAACACCATATATTTT. It specifies CASSFQSPGNTIYF.

This chain joins TRBV27 and TRBJ2-7, with TRBD2 matching 11 bases. The CDR3 has 18 residues. Germline V CDR1 and CDR2: MNHEY, SMNVEV (reference sequence). Germline trimming cut 3 bases from V and 0 bases from J; bases unmatched to any gene: 10. CDR3 DNA: TGTGCCAGCAGTTTTAGGGGGACTAGCGGCTTGAGCTCCTACGAGCAGTACTTC. It specifies CASSFRGTSGLSSYEQYF.

The chain recombines TRBV4-3 with TRBJ1-4; no reliable D call. There are 16 residues in the CDR3. Trimming cost V 0 bases and J 3 bases, with 11 bases left between them. Germline CDR1 and CDR2: LGHNA and YSLEER. CDR3 sequence: CASSQDKWQANEKLFF. CDR3 DNA: TGCGCCAGCAGCCAAGATAAGTGGCAGGCTAATGAAAAACTGTTTTTT.

This chain uses TRBV21-1 with TRBJ2-7; TRBD1 was called by the table and not checked on the DNA. TRBV21-1 is a pseudogene. This CDR3 has 16 residues. The CDR3 DNA reads TGTGCCAGCAGTGGGACAGTACAGAGGTGGCCCTACGAGCAGTACGTC. Its translation is CASSGTVQRWPYEQYV.

This chain links TRBV19 with TRBJ2-3; no clear D. V was pared by 1 base and J by 3 bases, with 8 bases between. In germline, CDR1 is LNHDA, CDR2 SQIVND (reference sequence). The CDR3 sequence is 14 residues long. The CDR3 spells CASSIGLPTDTQYF. The DNA for the CDR3 is TGTGCCAGTAGTATAGGACTCCCGACAGATACGCAGTATTTT.

This clone has more than one count but fewer than ten. This chain joins TRBV28 and TRBJ1-1; D not resolved. The V gene lost 6 bases and the J gene lost 0 bases, with 8 bases spanning the gap. The CDR3 sequence is 13 residues long. Germline CDR1 reads MDHEN; CDR2 reads SYDVKM. The CDR3 sequence is CASSLTMNTEAFF. CDR3 bases: TGTGCCAGCAGCCTGACTATGAACACTGAAGCTTTCTTT.

The chain joins TRBV7-9 to TRBJ2-7, with TRBD2 identical over 8 bases. The CDR3 contains 15 residues. V gave up 5 bases and J gave up 0 bases; unmatched junction bases: 6. Germline V gene lookup returns CDR1 SEHNR and CDR2 FQNEAQ (reference sequence). The CDR3, as DNA: TGTGCCAGCAGCCCTGGACGGGGGGGCTCCTACGAGCAGTACGTC. The encoded protein is CASSPGRGGSYEQYV.